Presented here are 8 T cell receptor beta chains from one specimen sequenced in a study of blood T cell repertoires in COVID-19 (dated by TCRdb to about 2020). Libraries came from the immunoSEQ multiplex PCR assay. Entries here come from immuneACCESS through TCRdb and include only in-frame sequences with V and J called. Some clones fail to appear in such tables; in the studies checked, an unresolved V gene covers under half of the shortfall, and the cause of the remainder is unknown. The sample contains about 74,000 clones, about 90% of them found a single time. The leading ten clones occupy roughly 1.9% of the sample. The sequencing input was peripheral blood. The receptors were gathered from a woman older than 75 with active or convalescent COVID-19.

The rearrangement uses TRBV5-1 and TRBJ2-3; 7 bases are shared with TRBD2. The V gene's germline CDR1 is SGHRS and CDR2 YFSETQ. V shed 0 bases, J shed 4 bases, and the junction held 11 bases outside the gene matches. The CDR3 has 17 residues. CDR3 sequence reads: CASSLGFPIGGSDTQYF. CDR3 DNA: TGCGCCAGCAGCTTGGGGTTTCCTATCGGGGGGTCAGATACGCAGTATTTT.

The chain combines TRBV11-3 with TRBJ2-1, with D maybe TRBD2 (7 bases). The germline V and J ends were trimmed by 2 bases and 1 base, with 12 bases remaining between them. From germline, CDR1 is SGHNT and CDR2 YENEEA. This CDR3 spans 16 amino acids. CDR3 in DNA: TGTGCCAGCAGCTTAAAGGCGGGGGCTTCCTACAATGAGCAGTTCTTC. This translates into CASSLKAGASYNEQFF.

CDR3 in DNA: TGTGCTAGTGGTTTGGAGCTGGGACAGCTCGCTAACTATGGCTACACCTTC. This gives the protein CASGLELGQLANYGYTF. This rearrangement joins TRBV12-5 to TRBJ1-2; 7 nucleotides match TRBD1. The CDR3 contains 17 residues. Germline V lookup: CDR1 LGHNT, CDR2 FRNRAP. With 1 base clipped from V and 0 bases from J, the junction kept 8 bases outside the gene matches. The whole variable domain, filled in from reference TRBV12-5 and TRBJ1-2, reads DARVTQTPRHKVTEMGQEVTMRCQPILGHNTVFWYRQTMMQGLELLAYFRNRAPLDDSGMPKDRFSAEMPDATLATLKIQPSEPRDSAVYFCASGLELGQLANYGYTFGSGTRLTVV.

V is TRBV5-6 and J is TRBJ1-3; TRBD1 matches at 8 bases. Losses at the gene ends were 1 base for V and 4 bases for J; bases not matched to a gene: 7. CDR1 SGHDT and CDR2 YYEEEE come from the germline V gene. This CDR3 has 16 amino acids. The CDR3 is CASSLPGQGVGNTIYF. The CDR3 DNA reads TGTGCCAGCAGCTTGCCAGGACAGGGAGTCGGAAACACCATATATTTT.

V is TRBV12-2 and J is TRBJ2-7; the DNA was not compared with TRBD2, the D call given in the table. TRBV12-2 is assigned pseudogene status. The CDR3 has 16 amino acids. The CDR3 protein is CASRFPWGGSGYEQYF. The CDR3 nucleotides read TGTGCAAGTCGCTTTCCGTGGGGCGGGAGCGGCTACGAGCAGTACTTC.

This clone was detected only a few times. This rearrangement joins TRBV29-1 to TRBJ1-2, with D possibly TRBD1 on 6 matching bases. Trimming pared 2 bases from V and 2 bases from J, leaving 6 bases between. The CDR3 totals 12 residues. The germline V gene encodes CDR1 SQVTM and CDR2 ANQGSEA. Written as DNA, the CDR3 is TGCAGCGTTGAAACAGGGAACTATGGCTACACCTTC. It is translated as CSVETGNYGYTF.

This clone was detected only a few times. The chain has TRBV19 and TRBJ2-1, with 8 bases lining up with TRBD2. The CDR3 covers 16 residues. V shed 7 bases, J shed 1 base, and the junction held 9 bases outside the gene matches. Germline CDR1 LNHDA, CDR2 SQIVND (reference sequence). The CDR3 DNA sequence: TGTGCCAGTACCCGGGGGGGAGGAGGTTCCTACAATGAGCAGTTCTTC. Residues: CASTRGGGGSYNEQFF.

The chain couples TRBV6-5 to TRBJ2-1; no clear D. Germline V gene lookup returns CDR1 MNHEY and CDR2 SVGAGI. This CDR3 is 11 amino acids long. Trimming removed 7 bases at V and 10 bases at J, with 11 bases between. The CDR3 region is CASTSRFEQFF. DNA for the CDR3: TGTGCCAGCACTTCTCGGTTCGAGCAGTTCTTC.